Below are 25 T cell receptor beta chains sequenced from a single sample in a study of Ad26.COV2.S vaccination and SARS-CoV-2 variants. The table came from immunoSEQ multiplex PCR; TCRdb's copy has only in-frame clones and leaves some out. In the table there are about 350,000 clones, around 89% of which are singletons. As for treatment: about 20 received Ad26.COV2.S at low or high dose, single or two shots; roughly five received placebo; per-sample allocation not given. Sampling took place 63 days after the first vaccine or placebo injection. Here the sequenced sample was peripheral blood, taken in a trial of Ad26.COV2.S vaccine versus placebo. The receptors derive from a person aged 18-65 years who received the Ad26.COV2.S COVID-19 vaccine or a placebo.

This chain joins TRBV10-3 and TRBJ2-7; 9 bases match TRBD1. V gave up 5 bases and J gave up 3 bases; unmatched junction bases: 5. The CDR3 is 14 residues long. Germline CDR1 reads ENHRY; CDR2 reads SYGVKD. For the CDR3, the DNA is TGTGCCATCAGTCTCGAGACAGGGGGCTACGAGCAGTACTTC. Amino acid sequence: CAISLETGGYEQYF.

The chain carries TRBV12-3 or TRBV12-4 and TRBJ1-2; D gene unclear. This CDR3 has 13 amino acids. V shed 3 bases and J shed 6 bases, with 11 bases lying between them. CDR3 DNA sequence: TGTGCCAGCAGTTTGATCCGGGATGATGGCTACACCTTC. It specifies CASSLIRDDGYTF.

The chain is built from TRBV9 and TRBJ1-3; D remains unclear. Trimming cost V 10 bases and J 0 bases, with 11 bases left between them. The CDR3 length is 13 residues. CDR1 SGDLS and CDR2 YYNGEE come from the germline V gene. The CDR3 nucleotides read TGTGCCCTCAATCGGCGCTCTGGAAACACCATATATTTT. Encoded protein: CALNRRSGNTIYF.

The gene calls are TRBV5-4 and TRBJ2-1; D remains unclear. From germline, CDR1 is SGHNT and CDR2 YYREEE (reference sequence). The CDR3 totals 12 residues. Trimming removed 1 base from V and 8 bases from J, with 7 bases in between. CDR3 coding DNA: TGTGCCAGCAGCTTGAATATAGATGAGCAGTTCTTC. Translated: CASSLNIDEQFF.

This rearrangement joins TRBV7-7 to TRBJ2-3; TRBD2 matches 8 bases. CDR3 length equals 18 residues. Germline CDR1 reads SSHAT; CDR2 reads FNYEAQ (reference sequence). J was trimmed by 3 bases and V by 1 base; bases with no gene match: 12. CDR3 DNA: TGTGCCAGCAGCTTAGGCCTCTTCGGGCGGGAGGAAACAGATACGCAGTATTTT. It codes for CASSLGLFGREETDTQYF.

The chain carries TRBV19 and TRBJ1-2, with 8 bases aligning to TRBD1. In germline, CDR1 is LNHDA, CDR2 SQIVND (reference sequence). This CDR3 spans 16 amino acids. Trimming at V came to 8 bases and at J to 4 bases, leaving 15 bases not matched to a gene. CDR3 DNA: TGTGCCAGTCGCTACGGCCGGACAGGGTATGGCTATGGCTACACCTTC. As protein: CASRYGRTGYGYGYTF.

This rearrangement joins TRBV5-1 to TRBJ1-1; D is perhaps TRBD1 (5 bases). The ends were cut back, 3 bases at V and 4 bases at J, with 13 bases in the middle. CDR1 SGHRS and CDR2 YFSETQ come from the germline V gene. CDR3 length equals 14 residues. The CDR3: CASSSSPGSTEAFF. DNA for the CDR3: TGCGCCAGCAGCTCTTCTCCAGGGAGCACTGAAGCTTTCTTT.

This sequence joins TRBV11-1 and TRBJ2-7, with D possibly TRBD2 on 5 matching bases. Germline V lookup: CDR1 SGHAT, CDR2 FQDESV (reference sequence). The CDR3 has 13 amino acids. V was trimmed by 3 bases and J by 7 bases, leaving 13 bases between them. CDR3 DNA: TGTGCCAGCAGCTTTGTAGGTTCGGGGGAGCAGTACTTC. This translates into CASSFVGSGEQYF.

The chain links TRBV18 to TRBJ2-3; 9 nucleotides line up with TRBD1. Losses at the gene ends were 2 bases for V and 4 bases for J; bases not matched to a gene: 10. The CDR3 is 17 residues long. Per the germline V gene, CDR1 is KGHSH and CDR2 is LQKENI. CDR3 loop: CASSPSAGTGRPDTQYF. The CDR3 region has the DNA TGTGCCAGCTCACCATCCGCCGGGACAGGGCGGCCAGATACGCAGTATTTT.

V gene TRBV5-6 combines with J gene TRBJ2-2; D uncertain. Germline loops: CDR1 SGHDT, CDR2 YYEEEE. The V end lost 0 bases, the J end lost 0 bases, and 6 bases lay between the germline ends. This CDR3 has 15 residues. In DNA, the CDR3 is TGTGCCAGCAGCTTGGAACAGACGAACACCGGGGAGCTGTTTTTT. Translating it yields CASSLEQTNTGELFF.

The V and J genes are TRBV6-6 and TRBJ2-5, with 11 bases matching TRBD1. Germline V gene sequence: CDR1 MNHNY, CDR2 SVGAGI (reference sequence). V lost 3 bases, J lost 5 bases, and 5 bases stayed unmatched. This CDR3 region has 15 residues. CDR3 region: CASSYGDRGMETQYF. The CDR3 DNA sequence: TGTGCCAGCAGTTATGGGGACAGGGGGATGGAGACCCAGTACTTC.

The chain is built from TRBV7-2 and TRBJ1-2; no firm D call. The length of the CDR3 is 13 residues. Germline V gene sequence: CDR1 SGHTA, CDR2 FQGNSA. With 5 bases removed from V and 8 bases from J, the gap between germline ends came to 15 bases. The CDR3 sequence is CASSLGGRFGYTF. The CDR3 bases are TGTGCCAGCAGCCTGGGAGGGAGATTCGGCTACACCTTC.

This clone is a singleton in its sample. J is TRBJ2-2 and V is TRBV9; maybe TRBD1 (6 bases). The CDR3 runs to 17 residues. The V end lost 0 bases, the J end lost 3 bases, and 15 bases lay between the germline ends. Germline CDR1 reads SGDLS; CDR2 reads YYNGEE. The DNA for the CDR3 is TGTGCCAGCAGCGTAGATAACAGGGTCGTTTACACCGGGGAGCTGTTTTTT. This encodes CASSVDNRVVYTGELFF.

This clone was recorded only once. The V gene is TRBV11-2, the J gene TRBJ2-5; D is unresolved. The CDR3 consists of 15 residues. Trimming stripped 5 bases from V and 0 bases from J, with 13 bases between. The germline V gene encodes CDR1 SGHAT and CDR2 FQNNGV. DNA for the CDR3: TGTGCCAGCAGCCCGCTTCAGTGGTACCAAGAGACCCAGTACTTC. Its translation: CASSPLQWYQETQYF.

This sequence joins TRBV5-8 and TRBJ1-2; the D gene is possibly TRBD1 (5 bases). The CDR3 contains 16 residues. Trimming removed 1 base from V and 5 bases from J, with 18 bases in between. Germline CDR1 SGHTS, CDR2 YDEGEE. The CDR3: CASSLSGGMGSYGYTF. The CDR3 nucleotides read TGTGCCAGCAGCTTGAGTGGGGGAATGGGGTCTTATGGCTACACCTTC.

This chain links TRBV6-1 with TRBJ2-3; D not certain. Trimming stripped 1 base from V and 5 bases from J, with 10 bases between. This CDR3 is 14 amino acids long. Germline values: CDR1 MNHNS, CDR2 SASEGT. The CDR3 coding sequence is TGTGCCAGCAGTGAAGTTCCCTCGGGAGATACGCAGTATTTT. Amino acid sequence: CASSEVPSGDTQYF.

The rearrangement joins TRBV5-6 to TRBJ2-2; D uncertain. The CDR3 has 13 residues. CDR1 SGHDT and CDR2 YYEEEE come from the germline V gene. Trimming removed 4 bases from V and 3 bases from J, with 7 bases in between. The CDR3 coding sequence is TGTGCCAGCAGCGATATAGACACCGGGGAGCTGTTTTTT. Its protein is CASSDIDTGELFF.

The CDR3 here is CASRKGASGSYLYEQYF. The CDR3 DNA reads TGTGCCAGCAGGAAGGGGGCTAGCGGGAGCTACCTCTACGAGCAGTACTTC. The chain couples TRBV27 to TRBJ2-7, with TRBD2 identical over 10 bases. CDR1 and CDR2 from the germline V gene are MNHEY and SMNVEV (reference sequence). Trimming took 6 bases from V and 3 from J; bases not matched to a gene: 14. This CDR3 spans 17 amino acids.

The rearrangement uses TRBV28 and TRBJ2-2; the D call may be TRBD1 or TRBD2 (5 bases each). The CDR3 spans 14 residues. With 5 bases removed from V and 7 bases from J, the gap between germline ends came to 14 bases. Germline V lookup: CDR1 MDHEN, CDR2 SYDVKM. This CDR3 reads CASSPPGSIGELFF. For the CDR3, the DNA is TGTGCCAGCAGTCCCCCAGGGAGCATCGGGGAGCTGTTTTTT.

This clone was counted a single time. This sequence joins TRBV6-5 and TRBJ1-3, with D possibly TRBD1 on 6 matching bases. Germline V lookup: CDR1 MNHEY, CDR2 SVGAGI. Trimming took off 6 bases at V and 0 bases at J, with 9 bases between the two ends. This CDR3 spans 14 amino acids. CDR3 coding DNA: TGTGCCAGCAGGGACAGATTCTCTGGAAACACCATATATTTT. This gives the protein CASRDRFSGNTIYF.

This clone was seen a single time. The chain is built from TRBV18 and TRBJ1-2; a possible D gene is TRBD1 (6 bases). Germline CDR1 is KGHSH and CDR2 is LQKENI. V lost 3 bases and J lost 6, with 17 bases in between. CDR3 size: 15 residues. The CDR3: CASSPDRTVPNGYTF. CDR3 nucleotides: TGTGCCAGCTCACCGGACCGGACAGTTCCCAATGGCTACACCTTC.

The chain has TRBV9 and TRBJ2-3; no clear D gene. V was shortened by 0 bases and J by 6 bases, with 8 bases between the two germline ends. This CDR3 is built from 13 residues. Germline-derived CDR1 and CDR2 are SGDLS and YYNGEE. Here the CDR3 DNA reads TGTGCCAGCAGCGTAGGGACGGCTGATACGCAGTATTTT. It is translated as CASSVGTADTQYF.

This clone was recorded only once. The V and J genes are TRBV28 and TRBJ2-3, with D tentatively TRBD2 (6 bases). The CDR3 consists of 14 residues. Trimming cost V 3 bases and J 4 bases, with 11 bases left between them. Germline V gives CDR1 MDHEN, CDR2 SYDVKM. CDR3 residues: CASSFSGLPDTQYF. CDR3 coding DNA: TGTGCCAGCAGTTTTAGCGGACTCCCAGATACGCAGTATTTT.

CDR3 residues: CASSGVRGLAPPDTQYF. In DNA form, the CDR3 reads TGTGCCAGCAGTGGAGTGAGGGGACTAGCTCCCCCAGATACGCAGTATTTT. The V call is TRBV2, the J call TRBJ2-3, with 9 bases fitting TRBD2. The CDR3 is 17 residues long. Trimming took 4 bases from V and 4 from J; bases not matched to a gene: 12. CDR1 and CDR2 from the germline V gene are SNHLY and FYNNEI.

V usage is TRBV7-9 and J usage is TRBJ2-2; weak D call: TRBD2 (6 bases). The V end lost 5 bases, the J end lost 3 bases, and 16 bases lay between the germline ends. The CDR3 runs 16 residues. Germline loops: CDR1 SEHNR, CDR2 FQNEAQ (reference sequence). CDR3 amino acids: CASSGRKLADTGELFF. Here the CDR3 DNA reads TGTGCCAGCAGCGGAAGAAAACTAGCAGACACCGGGGAGCTGTTTTTT.